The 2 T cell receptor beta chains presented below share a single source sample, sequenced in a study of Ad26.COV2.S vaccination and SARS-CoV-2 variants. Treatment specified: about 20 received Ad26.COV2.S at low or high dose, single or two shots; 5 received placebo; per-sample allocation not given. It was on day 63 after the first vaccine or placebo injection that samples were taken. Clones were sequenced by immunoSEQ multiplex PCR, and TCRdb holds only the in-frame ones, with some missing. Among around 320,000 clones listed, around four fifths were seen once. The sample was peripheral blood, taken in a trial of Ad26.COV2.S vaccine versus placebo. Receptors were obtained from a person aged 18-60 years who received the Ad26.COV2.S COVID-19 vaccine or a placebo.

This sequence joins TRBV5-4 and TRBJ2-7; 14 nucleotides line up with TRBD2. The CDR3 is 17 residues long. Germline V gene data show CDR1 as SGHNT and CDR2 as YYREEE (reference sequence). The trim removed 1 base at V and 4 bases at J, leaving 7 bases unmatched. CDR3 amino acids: CASSLFRTSGGLYEQYF. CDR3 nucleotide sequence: TGTGCCAGCAGCTTGTTCCGGACTAGCGGGGGGTTATACGAGCAGTACTTC.

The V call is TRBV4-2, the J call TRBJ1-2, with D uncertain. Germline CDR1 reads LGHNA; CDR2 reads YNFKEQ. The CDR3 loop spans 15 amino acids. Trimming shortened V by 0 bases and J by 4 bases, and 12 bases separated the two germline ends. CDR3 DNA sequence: TGTGCCAGCAGCCAAGATCTGGGTTCGGCCTATGGCTACACCTTC. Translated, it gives CASSQDLGSAYGYTF.